What follows are 3 T cell receptor beta chains derived from one specimen sequenced in a study of T cell repertoires in cytomegalovirus infection. TCRdb reprocessed the reads via MiXCR and lists one record per CDR3 protein. The sample comprises over 300,000 distinct CDR3 sequences, more than 9% of which are singletons, and roughly 4.5% rests with the top ten. Input material: PBMCs. These receptors were taken from a human donor in good health (CMV status not recorded). Some clones in this sample may be carry-over from other donors' samples.

This chain links TRBV24-1 with TRBJ2-1; D not resolved. V was clipped by 5 bases and J by 5 bases, with 6 bases between them. From germline, CDR1 is KGHDR and CDR2 SFDVKD. The CDR3 sequence is 12 residues long. DNA of the CDR3: TGTGCCACCAGTGTAGGAAACAATGAGCAGTTCTTC. This codes for CATSVGNNEQFF.

This clonotype was counted ten times or more. The chain couples TRBV28 to TRBJ1-2; D is unclear. Germline V gene data show CDR1 as MDHEN and CDR2 as SYDVKM. The V and J ends lost 4 bases and 1 base respectively, with 7 bases between them. The CDR3 spans 13 residues. CDR3 DNA: TGTGCCAGCAGTTCCCGGAATAACTATGGCTACACCTTC. The encoded protein is CASSSRNNYGYTF.

Only a few counts were recorded for this clonotype. The chain uses TRBV7-6 and TRBJ1-1; possible D gene TRBD1, 6 bases. CDR1 and CDR2 from the germline V gene are SGHVS and FNYEAQ. The CDR3 totals 14 residues. V lost 4 bases to trimming and J lost 2 bases, with 11 bases between them. The CDR3 sequence is CASSSQGINTEAFF. The DNA for the CDR3 is TGTGCCAGCAGCTCTCAGGGGATCAACACTGAAGCTTTCTTT. Drawing the rest from reference TRBV7-6 and TRBJ1-1, the complete variable domain is GAGVSQSPRYKVTKRGQDVALRCDPISGHVSLYWYRQALGQGPEFLTYFNYEAQQDKSGLPNDRFSAERPEGSISTLTIQRTEQRDSAMYRCASSSQGINTEAFFGQGTRLTVV.